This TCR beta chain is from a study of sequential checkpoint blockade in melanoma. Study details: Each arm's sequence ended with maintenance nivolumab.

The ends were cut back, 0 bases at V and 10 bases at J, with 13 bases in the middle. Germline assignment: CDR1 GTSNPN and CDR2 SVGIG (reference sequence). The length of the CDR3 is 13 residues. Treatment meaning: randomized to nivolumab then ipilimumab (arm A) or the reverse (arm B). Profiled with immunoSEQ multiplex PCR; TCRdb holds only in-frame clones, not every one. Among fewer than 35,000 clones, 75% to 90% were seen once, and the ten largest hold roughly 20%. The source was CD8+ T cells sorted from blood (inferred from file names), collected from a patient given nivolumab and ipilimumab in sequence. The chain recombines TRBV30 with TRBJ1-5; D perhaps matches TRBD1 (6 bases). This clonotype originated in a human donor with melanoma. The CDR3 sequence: CAWSVQGGGPQHF. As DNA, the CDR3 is TGTGCCTGGAGTGTACAAGGGGGGGGACCCCAGCATTTT. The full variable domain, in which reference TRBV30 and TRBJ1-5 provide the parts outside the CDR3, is SQTIHQWPATLVQPVGSPLSLECTVEGTSNPNLYWYRQAAGRGLQLLFYSVGIGQISSEVPQNLSASRPQDRQFILSSKKLLLSDSGFYLCAWSVQGGGPQHFGDGTRLSIL.